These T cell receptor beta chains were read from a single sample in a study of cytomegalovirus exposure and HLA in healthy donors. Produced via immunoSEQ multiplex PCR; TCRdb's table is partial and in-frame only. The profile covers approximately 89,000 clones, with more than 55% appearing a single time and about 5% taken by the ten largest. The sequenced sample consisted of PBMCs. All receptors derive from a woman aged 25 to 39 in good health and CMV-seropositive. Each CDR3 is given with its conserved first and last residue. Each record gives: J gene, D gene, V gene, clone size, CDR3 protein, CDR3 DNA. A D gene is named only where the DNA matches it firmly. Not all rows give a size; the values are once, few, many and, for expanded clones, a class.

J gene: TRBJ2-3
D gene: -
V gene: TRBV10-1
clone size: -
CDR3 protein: CASSEGTSRDTQYF
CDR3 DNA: TGCGCCAGCAGTGAGGGTACTAGCAGGGATACGCAGTATTTT

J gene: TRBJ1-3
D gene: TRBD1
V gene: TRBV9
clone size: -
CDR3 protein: CASSASRPGQVLAGNTIYF
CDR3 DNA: TGTGCCAGCAGCGCATCCCGCCCGGGACAGGTTCTTGCTGGAAACACCATATATTTT

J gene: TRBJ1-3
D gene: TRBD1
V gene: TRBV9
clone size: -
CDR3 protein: CASSEGTGGRNTIYF
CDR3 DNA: TGTGCCAGCAGCGAGGGGACAGGGGGCAGAAACACCATATATTTT

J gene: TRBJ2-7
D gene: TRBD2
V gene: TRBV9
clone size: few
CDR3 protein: CASSLGGSIYEQYF
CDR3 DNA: TGTGCCAGCAGCCTGGGGGGGTCCATCTACGAGCAGTACTTC

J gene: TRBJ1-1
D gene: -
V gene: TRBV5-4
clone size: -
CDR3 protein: CASSPGRGEAFF
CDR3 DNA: TGTGCCAGCAGCCCCGGTCGCGGTGAAGCTTTCTTT

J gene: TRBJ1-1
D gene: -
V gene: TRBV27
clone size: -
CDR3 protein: CASSSEAGILGFITEAFF
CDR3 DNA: TGTGCCAGCAGTTCGGAAGCAGGGATTTTAGGCTTTATCACTGAAGCTTTCTTT

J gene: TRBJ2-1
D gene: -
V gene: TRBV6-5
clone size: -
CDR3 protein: CASRKSGTPYNEQFF
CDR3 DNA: TGTGCCAGCAGGAAATCCGGGACACCGTACAATGAGCAGTTCTTC

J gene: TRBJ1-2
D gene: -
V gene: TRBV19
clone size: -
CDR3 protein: CATSSAGIFYGYTF
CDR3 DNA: TGTGCCACCTCCTCCGCAGGGATCTTCTATGGCTACACCTTC

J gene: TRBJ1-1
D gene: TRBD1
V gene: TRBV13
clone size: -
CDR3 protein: CASRDRVNTEAFF
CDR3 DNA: TGTGCCAGCCGGGACAGGGTGAACACTGAAGCTTTCTTT

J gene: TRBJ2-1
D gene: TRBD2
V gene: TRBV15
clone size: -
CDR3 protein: CATSTGGGSSYNEQFF
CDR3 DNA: TGTGCCACCAGCACGGGAGGGGGTAGCTCCTACAATGAGCAGTTCTTC

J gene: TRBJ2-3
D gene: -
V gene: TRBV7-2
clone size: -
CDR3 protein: CASSRDFDTQYF
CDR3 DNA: TGTGCCAGCAGTAGGGACTTCGATACGCAGTATTTT

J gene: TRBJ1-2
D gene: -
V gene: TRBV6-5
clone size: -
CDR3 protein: CASSYSRGYGYTF
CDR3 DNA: TGTGCCAGCAGTTACTCTCGGGGCTATGGCTACACCTTC

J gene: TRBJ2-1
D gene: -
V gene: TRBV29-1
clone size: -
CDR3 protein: CSTSQSFIYNEQFF
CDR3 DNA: TGCAGCACAAGTCAAAGTTTCATTTACAATGAGCAGTTCTTC

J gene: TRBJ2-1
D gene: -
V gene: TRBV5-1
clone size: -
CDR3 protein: CASSLGVAGNEQFF
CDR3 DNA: TGCGCCAGCAGCTTGGGGGTTGCGGGGAATGAGCAGTTCTTC

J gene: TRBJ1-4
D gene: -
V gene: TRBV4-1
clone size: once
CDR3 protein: CASSHIETLTSGEKLFF
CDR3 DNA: TGCGCCAGCAGCCACATAGAGACACTCACGAGTGGTGAAAAACTGTTTTTT

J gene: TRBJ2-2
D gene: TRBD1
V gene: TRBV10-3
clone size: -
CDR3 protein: CAISPDRGLGTGELFF
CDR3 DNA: TGTGCCATCAGCCCGGACAGGGGGCTGGGCACCGGGGAGCTGTTTTTT

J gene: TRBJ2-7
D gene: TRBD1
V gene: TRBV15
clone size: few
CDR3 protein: CATSNRDRGSYEQYF
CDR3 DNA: TGTGCCACCAGCAATCGGGACAGGGGGTCCTACGAGCAGTACTTC

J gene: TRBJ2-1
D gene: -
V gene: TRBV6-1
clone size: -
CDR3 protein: CASSQGPDGGEQFF
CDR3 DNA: TGTGCCAGCAGTCAAGGCCCCGACGGCGGTGAGCAGTTCTTC

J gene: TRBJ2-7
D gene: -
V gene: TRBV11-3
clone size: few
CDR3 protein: CASSFGQAPSF
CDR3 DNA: TGTGCCAGCAGCTTCGGACAAGCCCCGAGCTTC

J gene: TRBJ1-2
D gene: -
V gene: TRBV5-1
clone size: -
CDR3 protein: CASSFGTGGYPF
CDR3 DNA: TGCGCCAGCAGCTTTGGGACGGGGGGCTACCCCTTC

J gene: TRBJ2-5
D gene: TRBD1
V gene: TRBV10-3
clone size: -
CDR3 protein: CAISDTGGFGETQYF
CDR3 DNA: TGTGCCATCAGTGACACAGGGGGCTTCGGGGAGACCCAGTACTTC

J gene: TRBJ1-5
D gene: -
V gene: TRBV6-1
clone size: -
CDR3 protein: CASSEGGLSNQPQHF
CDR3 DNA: TGTGCCAGCAGTGAAGGCGGACTGAGCAATCAGCCCCAGCATTTT

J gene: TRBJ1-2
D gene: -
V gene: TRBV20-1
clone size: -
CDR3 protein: CSASLNWGYTF
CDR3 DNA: TGCAGTGCTTCCTTAAACTGGGGCTACACCTTC

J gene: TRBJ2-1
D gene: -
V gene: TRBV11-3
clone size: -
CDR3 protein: CASSLEGTPHNEQFF
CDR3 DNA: TGTGCCAGCAGCTTAGAGGGGACACCTCACAATGAGCAGTTCTTC

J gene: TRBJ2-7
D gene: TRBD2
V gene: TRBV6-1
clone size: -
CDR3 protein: CAAESGGADEQYF
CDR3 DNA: TGTGCCGCCGAAAGCGGGGGCGCAGACGAGCAGTACTTC

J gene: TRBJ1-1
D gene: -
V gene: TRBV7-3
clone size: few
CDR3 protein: CASSATGITEAFF
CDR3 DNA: TGTGCCAGCAGCGCAACAGGGATCACTGAAGCTTTCTTT

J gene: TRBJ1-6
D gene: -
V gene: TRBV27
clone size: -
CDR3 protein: CASTSGVRASNSPLHF
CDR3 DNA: TGTGCCAGCACCTCTGGGGTCAGGGCGAGTAATTCACCCCTCCACTTT

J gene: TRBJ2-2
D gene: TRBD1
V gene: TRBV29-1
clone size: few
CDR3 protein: CSGVGQGTTGELFF
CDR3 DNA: TGCAGCGGAGTCGGACAGGGGACCACCGGGGAGCTGTTTTTT

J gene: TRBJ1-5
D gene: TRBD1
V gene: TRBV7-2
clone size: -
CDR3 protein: CASSFSPGRGNQPQHF
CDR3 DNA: TGTGCCAGCAGCTTTTCACCGGGCAGGGGGAATCAGCCCCAGCATTTT

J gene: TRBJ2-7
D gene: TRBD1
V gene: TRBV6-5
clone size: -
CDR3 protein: CASRVGTGSYEQYF
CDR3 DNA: TGTGCCAGCAGGGTCGGGACAGGATCCTACGAGCAGTACTTC

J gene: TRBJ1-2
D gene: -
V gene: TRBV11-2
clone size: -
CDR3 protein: CASSLSQVDGYTF
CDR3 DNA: TGTGCCAGCAGCTTATCACAGGTCGATGGCTACACCTTC

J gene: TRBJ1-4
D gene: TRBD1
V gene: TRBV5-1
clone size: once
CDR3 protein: CASSLDSRQGKLFF
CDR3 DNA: TGCGCCAGCAGCTTGGACAGCCGACAGGGAAAACTGTTTTTT

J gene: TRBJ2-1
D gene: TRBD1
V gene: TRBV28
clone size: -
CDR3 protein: CASNHGGLWTGVYNEQFF
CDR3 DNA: TGTGCCAGCAATCATGGCGGGTTATGGACAGGAGTCTACAATGAGCAGTTCTTC

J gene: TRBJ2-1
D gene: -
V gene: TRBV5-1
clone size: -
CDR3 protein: CASSPFNGGVVNEQFF
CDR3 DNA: TGCGCCAGCAGCCCTTTTAACGGAGGGGTAGTCAATGAGCAGTTCTTC

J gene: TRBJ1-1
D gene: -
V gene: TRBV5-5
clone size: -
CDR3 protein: CASTWSGTDTEAFF
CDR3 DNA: TGTGCCAGCACCTGGTCTGGAACAGACACTGAAGCTTTCTTT

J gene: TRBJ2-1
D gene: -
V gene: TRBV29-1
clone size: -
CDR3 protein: CSVLSGRGSYNEQFF
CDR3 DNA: TGCAGCGTCCTCTCGGGGCGGGGATCCTACAATGAGCAGTTCTTC

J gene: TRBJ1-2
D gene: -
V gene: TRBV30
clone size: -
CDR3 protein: CAGQDGGNYGYTF
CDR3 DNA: TGTGCCGGACAAGACGGTGGGAACTATGGCTACACCTTC

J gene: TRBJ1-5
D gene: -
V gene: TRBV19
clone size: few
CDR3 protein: CASSRGNQPQHF
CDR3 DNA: TGTGCCAGTTCTCGGGGGAATCAGCCCCAGCATTTT

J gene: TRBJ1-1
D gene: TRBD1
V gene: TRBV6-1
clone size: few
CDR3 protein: CASRPTGGRAFF
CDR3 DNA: TGTGCCAGCAGACCGACAGGGGGTCGCGCTTTCTTT

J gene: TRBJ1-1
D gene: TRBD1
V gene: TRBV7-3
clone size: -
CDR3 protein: CASSLGQGEAFF
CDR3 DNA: TGTGCCAGCAGCTTAGGACAGGGAGAAGCTTTCTTT

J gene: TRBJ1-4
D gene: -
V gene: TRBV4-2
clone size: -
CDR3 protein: CASSQGSGGKLFF
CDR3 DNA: TGTGCCAGCAGCCAAGGTAGTGGAGGGAAACTGTTTTTT

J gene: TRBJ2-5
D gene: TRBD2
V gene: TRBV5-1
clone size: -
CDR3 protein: CASSQYELAGVHLTQYF
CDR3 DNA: TGCGCCAGCAGCCAATACGAACTAGCGGGGGTTCACCTAACCCAGTACTTC

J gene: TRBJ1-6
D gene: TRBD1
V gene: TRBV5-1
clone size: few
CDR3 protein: CASSLVGTEYNSPLHF
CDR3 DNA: TGCGCCAGCAGCTTGGTAGGGACAGAATATAATTCACCCCTCCACTTT

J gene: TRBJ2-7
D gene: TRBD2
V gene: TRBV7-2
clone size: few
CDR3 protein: CASSLGRGYEQYF
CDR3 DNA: TGTGCCAGCAGCTTGGGGAGGGGCTACGAGCAGTACTTC

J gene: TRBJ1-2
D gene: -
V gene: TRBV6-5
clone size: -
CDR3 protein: CATRRESAQGYTF
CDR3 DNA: TGTGCCACCCGCAGGGAAAGCGCTCAAGGCTACACCTTC

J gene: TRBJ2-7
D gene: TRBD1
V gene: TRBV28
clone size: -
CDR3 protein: CASRYDRGAYEQYF
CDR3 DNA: TGTGCCAGCAGATACGACAGGGGGGCCTACGAGCAGTACTTC

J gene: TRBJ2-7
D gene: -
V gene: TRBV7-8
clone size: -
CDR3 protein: CASSLVTSSEQYF
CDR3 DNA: TGTGCCAGCAGCTTAGTAACCTCCAGCGAGCAGTACTTC

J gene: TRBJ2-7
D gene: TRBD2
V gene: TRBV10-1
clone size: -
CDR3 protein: CAAGGRLAGGEQYF
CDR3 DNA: TGCGCCGCTGGGGGGAGACTAGCGGGGGGGGAGCAGTACTTC

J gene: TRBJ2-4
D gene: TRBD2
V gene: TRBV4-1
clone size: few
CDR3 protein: CASSQPTTPSSGRQYF
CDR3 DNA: TGCGCCAGCAGCCAACCTACGACGCCTTCTAGCGGGCGTCAGTACTTC